A single sample gave rise to the 30 T cell receptor beta chains below, sequenced in a study of T cells in women clearing cervical HPV infection. TCRdb's table, derived via immunoSEQ multiplex PCR, lists solely in-frame clones and lacks some. The sample features 15,000 to 20,000 clones, with 6.5% to 9% in its top ten. Sequencing was carried out using blood buffy coat. These receptors came from a woman aged 18 to 75 with a cervical HPV16 infection that either progressed to CIN3+ or cleared (not recorded which).

As for this clone: The sequenced fragment ends 3 residues before the CDR3 boundary, so the rest is inferred from the germline J gene. The V call is TRBV20-1, the J call TRBJ2-2; D is ambiguous. This CDR3 spans 14 amino acids. CDR1 is DFQATT and CDR2 is SNEGSKA in the germline V gene (reference sequence). V was shortened by 1 base and J by 2 bases, with 8 bases between the two germline ends. CDR3 bases read: TGCAGTGCTAGAGGTGGGCACAACACCGGGGAG. Protein sequence: CSARGGHNTGE. The whole CDR3 sequence is CSARGGHNTGELFF.

About this clone: The DNA ends 3 residues before the CDR3 does, and the rest of the CDR3 is filled in from the germline J gene. J is TRBJ1-2 and V is TRBV19; D ambiguous. Trimming took 5 bases from V and 3 from J, leaving 10 bases between them. The length of the CDR3 is 13 residues. CDR1 and CDR2 from the germline V gene are LNHDA and SQIVND (reference sequence). The sequenced CDR3 bases are TGTGCCAGTAGTCTGGACGGGGACTATGGC. Translating gives CASSLDGDYG. Given in full, the CDR3 is CASSLDGDYGYTF.

The CDR3 loop reads CASGLVTGGQGTQYF. Incomplete CDR3 DNA: TGTGCTAGTGGTTTGGTAACAGGTGGCCAGGGTACG. The gene calls are TRBV12-5 and TRBJ2-3; D is possibly TRBD1 (5 bases). The read falls 3 residues short of the CDR3 end, and the missing part is taken from the germline J gene. This CDR3 is 15 amino acids long. The germline CDR1 and CDR2 sequences are LGHNT and FRNRAP. V was clipped by 0 bases and J by 8 bases, with 15 bases between them.

Regarding this clone: Read sequence stops 3 residues before the CDR3 end, and the germline J gene provides the missing end. The chain employs TRBV4-2 and TRBJ2-3, with a weak D call TRBD2 (6 bases). The germline V gene has CDR1 LGHNA and CDR2 YNFKEQ. The CDR3 is 13 residues long. Trimming cost V 6 bases and J 5 bases, with 12 bases left between them. The CDR3 loop reads CASRTEGLDTQYF. CDR3 bases read: TGTGCCAGCAGGACGGAGGGGTTAGATACG.

Comments on this clone: The CDR3 is cut off 3 residues early in the read; its end comes from the germline J gene. This sequence joins TRBV28 and TRBJ2-3, with D possibly being TRBD2 (6 bases). Deletions cut 6 bases from V and 4 bases from J, with 14 bases between. Per the germline V gene, CDR1 is MDHEN and CDR2 is SYDVKM. This CDR3 is 14 amino acids long. The covered CDR3 bases are TGTGCCAGCAGCTCCGGGACTGCCCCAGATACG. Translation gives CASSSGTAPDT. The full CDR3 reads CASSSGTAPDTQYF.

As regards this clone: The read comes to an end 3 residues before the CDR3 does, leaving the germline J gene to fill in the end. This chain connects TRBV7-8 to TRBJ1-3; possibly TRBD1 for D (5 bases). CDR1 is SGHVS and CDR2 is FQNEAQ in the germline V gene. V shed 2 bases and J shed 4 bases, with 12 bases lying between them. The CDR3 is 15 amino acids. Incomplete CDR3 DNA: TGTGCCAGCAGCTTAACTCCAGGGTCAGGAAACACC. It is translated as CASSLTPGSGNT. Given in full, the CDR3 is CASSLTPGSGNTIYF. Complete variable domain (other parts from reference TRBV7-8 and TRBJ1-3): GAGVSQSPRYKVAKRGQDVALRCDPISGHVSLFWYQQALGQGPEFLTYFQNEAQLDKSGLPSDRFFAERPEGSVSTLKIQRTQQEDSAVYLCASSLTPGSGNTIYFGEGSWLTVV.

On this clone itself: The sequence runs out 3 residues before the end of the CDR3; the remainder is reconstructed from the germline J gene. The chain combines TRBV20-1 with TRBJ1-2, with D possibly TRBD1 on 6 matching bases. Trimming removed 4 bases at V and 7 bases at J, with 16 bases between. Germline V gene data show CDR1 as DFQATT and CDR2 as SNEGSKA (reference sequence). This CDR3 has 13 amino acids. The CDR3: CSATLTGRGGYTF. The part of the CDR3 DNA that was read is TGCAGTGCTACCCTTACAGGGAGGGGTGGC.

Turning to this clone: The observed sequence ends 3 residues before the CDR3 terminus, with the missing tail filled in from the germline J gene. The chain recombines TRBV5-4 with TRBJ2-7; D is perhaps TRBD1 (6 bases). Germline-derived CDR1 and CDR2 are SGHNT and YYREEE (reference sequence). Deletions cut 4 bases from V and 3 bases from J, with 14 bases between. The CDR3 sequence is 14 residues long. CDR3 residues: CASSVRDIDYEQYF. Partial CDR3 DNA: TGTGCCAGCAGCGTCCGGGACATAGACTACGAG.

Concerning this clone itself: The read falls 3 residues short of the CDR3 end, and the missing part is taken from the germline J gene. This chain joins TRBV20-1 and TRBJ2-3, with D tentatively TRBD2 (6 bases). Trimming stripped 0 bases from V and 0 bases from J, with 16 bases between. The CDR3 spans 17 residues. Germline V CDR1 and CDR2: DFQATT, SNEGSKA (reference sequence). Incomplete CDR3 DNA: TGCAGTGCTAGAGATTTAGGGGACTCCCGCAGCACAGATACG. Its protein is CSARDLGDSRSTDT. The CDR3 reads in full as CSARDLGDSRSTDTQYF.

With respect to this clone: The read comes to an end 3 residues before the CDR3 does, leaving the germline J gene to fill in the end. The J gene is TRBJ2-7, the V gene TRBV27, with TRBD2 matching over 7 bases. The V and J ends lost 5 bases and 5 bases, in that order; junction bases with no gene match: 9. CDR3 length: 14 residues. Germline values: CDR1 MNHEY, CDR2 SMNVEV (reference sequence). The CDR3 spells CASSGGGSGHEQYF. The DNA read from the CDR3 is TGTGCCAGCAGTGGGGGGGGTTCTGGGCACGAG.

CDR3 region: CASSLGGGGEKLFF. CDR3 DNA (partial): TGTGCCAGCAGCTTAGGAGGGGGGGGCGAAAAA. This rearrangement joins TRBV7-9 to TRBJ1-4, with a possible D match to TRBD1 (6 bases). The DNA ends 3 residues before the CDR3 does, and the rest of the CDR3 is filled in from the germline J gene. The CDR3 length is 14 residues. V was cut by 1 base and J by 8 bases, with 11 bases left in between. Germline V gene data show CDR1 as SEHNR and CDR2 as FQNEAQ (reference sequence).

On this clone itself: The CDR3 extends 3 residues past the end of the read, so its final part is completed from the germline J gene. This chain links TRBV7-9 with TRBJ2-5; D ambiguous. Trimming removed 5 bases at V and 1 base at J, with 2 bases between. The V gene's germline CDR1 is SEHNR and CDR2 FQNEAQ (reference sequence). CDR3 length: 11 amino acids. The DNA read from the CDR3 is TGTGCCAGCAGCCTCCAAGAGACC. Its protein product is CASSLQET. The full CDR3 reads CASSLQETQYF.

Comments on this clone: The read gets to within 3 residues of the CDR3 end, and the germline J gene fills in the rest. This chain connects TRBV7-6 to TRBJ2-7; 11 bases line up with TRBD1. Germline CDR1 and CDR2: SGHVS and FNYEAQ. Trimming removed 5 bases from V and 4 bases from J; junction bases left unmatched: 7. The CDR3 loop spans 15 amino acids. CDR3 DNA (partial): TGTGCCAGCAGCCCGGGACAGGGGGACACTTACGAG. Its protein is CASSPGQGDTYE. The full CDR3 is CASSPGQGDTYEQYF.

CDR3 residues: CASSILAGRTDTQYF. CDR3 DNA (partial): TGTGCCAGCAGCATCTTAGCGGGTCGCACAGATACG. This chain connects TRBV7-2 to TRBJ2-3; TRBD2 aligns across 7 bases. The CDR3 goes on 3 residues after the read ends, and that part is filled in from the germline J gene. The trim removed 5 bases at V and 1 base at J, leaving 6 bases unmatched. Germline CDR1 and CDR2: SGHTA and FQGNSA. The CDR3 is 15 amino acids. Complete variable domain (other parts from reference TRBV7-2 and TRBJ2-3): GAGVSQSPSNKVTEKGKDVELRCDPISGHTALYWYRQSLGQGLEFLIYFQGNSAPDKSGLPSDRFSAERTGGSVSTLTIQRTQQEDSAVYLCASSILAGRTDTQYFGPGTRLTVL.

With respect to this clone: Read sequence stops 3 residues before the CDR3 end, and the germline J gene provides the missing end. The V and J genes are TRBV7-9 and TRBJ2-5, with a possible D match to TRBD2 (5 bases). The CDR3 sequence is 14 residues long. The V gene lost 2 bases and the J gene lost 5 bases, with 12 bases spanning the gap. Germline V lookup: CDR1 SEHNR, CDR2 FQNEAQ (reference sequence). CDR3 residues: CASSLSSRGETQYF. The part of the CDR3 DNA that was read is TGTGCCAGCAGCTTATCGTCACGCGGGGAGACC.

To note about this clone: Read sequence stops 3 residues before the CDR3 end, and the germline J gene provides the missing end. The chain has TRBV7-9 and TRBJ1-4; no reliable D call. V was trimmed by 5 bases and J by 6 bases, leaving 10 bases between them. The CDR3 loop spans 13 amino acids. CDR1 SEHNR and CDR2 FQNEAQ come from the germline V gene (reference sequence). The CDR3 loop is CASSINGHEKLFF. CDR3 DNA, as far as it was read: TGTGCCAGCAGCATAAACGGTCATGAAAAA.

Regarding this clone: The sequence runs out 3 residues before the end of the CDR3; the remainder is reconstructed from the germline J gene. This rearrangement joins TRBV5-8 to TRBJ2-5, with D possibly being TRBD1 (5 bases). There are 15 residues in the CDR3. The V end was cut by 3 bases, the J end by 4 bases, with 16 bases between. Germline assignment: CDR1 SGHTS and CDR2 YDEGEE. The part of the CDR3 DNA that was read is TGTGCCAGCAGCTATGGTGGGGCCAGAAGAGAGACC. It translates to CASSYGGARRET. The full CDR3 reads CASSYGGARRETQYF.

In regard to this clone: The read ends 3 residues early relative to the CDR3; the germline J gene fills the gap. The chain employs TRBV5-1 and TRBJ2-7; 8 bases match TRBD2. V dropped 5 bases and J dropped 3; count of bases not matched to a gene: 10. The CDR3 sequence is 15 residues long. The V gene's germline CDR1 is SGHRS and CDR2 YFSETQ. CDR3 sequence: CASSYYRGGDYEQYF. The covered CDR3 bases are TGCGCCAGCAGTTATTATCGGGGGGGAGACTACGAG.

For this clone: The CDR3 is cut off 3 residues early in the read; its end comes from the germline J gene. The chain recombines TRBV19 with TRBJ1-2; 7 positions match TRBD1. V gave up 5 bases and J gave up 1 base; unmatched junction bases: 4. The V gene's germline CDR1 is LNHDA and CDR2 SQIVND (reference sequence). CDR3 length equals 14 residues. The part of the CDR3 DNA that was read is TGTGCCAGTAGTTCGGCAGGGGGTAACTATGGC. Protein sequence: CASSSAGGNYG. The complete CDR3 reads CASSSAGGNYGYTF.

About this clone itself: The missing CDR3 end, 3 residues past where the read stops, is filled in from the germline J gene. The chain combines TRBV28 with TRBJ2-5; no clear D. The CDR3 covers 12 residues. Germline loops: CDR1 MDHEN, CDR2 SYDVKM. V lost 6 bases and J lost 1, with 6 bases in between. The CDR3 protein is CASRTVQETQYF. Partial CDR3 DNA: TGTGCCAGCAGGACTGTCCAAGAGACC.

CDR3 sequence reads: CATTYAYGYTF. The sequenced part of the CDR3 DNA is TGTGCCACCACATATGCCTATGGC. J is TRBJ1-2 and V is TRBV13; D remains unclear. The observed sequence ends 3 residues before the CDR3 terminus, with the missing tail filled in from the germline J gene. CDR3 size: 11 residues. The germline V and J ends were trimmed by 10 bases and 4 bases, with 10 bases remaining between them. Germline V CDR1 and CDR2: PRHDT, FYEKMQ (reference sequence).

Regarding this clone: Read coverage stops 3 residues before the CDR3 terminus; the germline J gene supplies the remainder. J is TRBJ1-6 and V is TRBV6-1, with TRBD1 matching over 7 bases. Per the germline V gene, CDR1 is MNHNS and CDR2 is SASEGT. The CDR3 is 14 amino acids. V trimming: 2 bases; J trimming: 8 bases; junction bases outside the gene matches: 3. Here the CDR3 reads CASSERGRDSPLHF. The CDR3 DNA, read in part, is TGTGCCAGCAGTGAAAGGGGGCGCGATTCACCC.

Points on this clone: The read terminates 3 residues before the CDR3 end, so the remaining end is supplied by the germline J gene. V gene TRBV6-2 or TRBV6-3 combines with J gene TRBJ2-7, with D possibly matching TRBD2 (6 bases). The V end lost 2 bases, the J end lost 5 bases, and 10 bases lay between the germline ends. Germline V gives CDR1 MNHEY, CDR2 SVGEGT. The CDR3 contains 13 residues. This chain's CDR3 is CASSYGGNHEQYF. The part of the CDR3 DNA that was read is TGTGCCAGCAGTTACGGGGGGAACCACGAG.

On this clone itself: Read coverage stops 3 residues before the CDR3 terminus; the germline J gene supplies the remainder. The chain employs TRBV11-2 and TRBJ2-7, with D hard to call. The CDR3 is 12 residues long. Germline assignment: CDR1 SGHAT and CDR2 FQNNGV. Trimming removed 4 bases at V and 3 bases at J, with 7 bases between. The sequenced part of the CDR3 DNA is TGTGCCAGCAGCTCCACTGGCTACGAG. Residues: CASSSTGYE. From start to end, the CDR3 is CASSSTGYEQYF.

Notes on this clone: The observed sequence ends 3 residues before the CDR3 terminus, with the missing tail filled in from the germline J gene. V usage is TRBV19 and J usage is TRBJ2-2, with D perhaps TRBD1 (5 bases). The germline V and J ends were trimmed by 8 bases and 5 bases, with 18 bases remaining between them. From germline, CDR1 is LNHDA and CDR2 SQIVND (reference sequence). The CDR3 loop spans 15 amino acids. CDR3 in amino acids: CASLPNRQLTGELFF. The sequenced part of the CDR3 DNA is TGTGCCAGTTTGCCTAATAGACAGCTAACCGGGGAG.

Regarding this clone: The read ends 3 residues shy of where the CDR3 ends; the end is completed using the germline J gene. The chain couples TRBV20-1 to TRBJ1-2; 8 bases map to TRBD1. This CDR3 region has 15 residues. Germline values: CDR1 DFQATT, CDR2 SNEGSKA (reference sequence). V was clipped by 0 bases and J by 5 bases; unmatched bases: 8. CDR3 region: CSARDLPGGLYGYTF. Partial CDR3 DNA: TGCAGTGCTAGAGATTTGCCAGGGGGCTTGTATGGC.

Worth noting for this clone: The read gets to within 3 residues of the CDR3 end, and the germline J gene fills in the rest. This chain links TRBV7-6 with TRBJ2-7; perhaps TRBD2 as D (5 bases). The CDR3 spans 14 residues. V lost 1 base and J lost 6, with 13 bases in between. The V gene's germline CDR1 is SGHVS and CDR2 FNYEAQ. CDR3 protein: CASSLVQEASEQYF. CDR3 DNA, as far as it was read: TGTGCCAGCAGCTTAGTGCAGGAGGCGAGCGAG.

With regard to this clone: The read comes to an end 3 residues before the CDR3 does, leaving the germline J gene to fill in the end. The chain uses TRBV7-2 and TRBJ2-7; D gene ambiguous. Germline loops: CDR1 SGHTA, CDR2 FQGNSA. V was trimmed by 4 bases and J by 1 base, leaving 8 bases between them. CDR3 length equals 13 residues. This chain's CDR3 is CASSSAGSYEQYF. The part of the CDR3 DNA that was read is TGTGCCAGCAGCTCCGCCGGGTCCTACGAG.

As regards this clone: Read coverage stops 3 residues before the CDR3 terminus; the germline J gene supplies the remainder. J is TRBJ2-5 and V is TRBV7-2; D is undetermined. CDR1 SGHTA and CDR2 FQGNSA come from the germline V gene. Trimming removed 1 base at V and 5 bases at J, with 5 bases between. The CDR3 is 12 amino acids. The chain's CDR3 is CASSLDRETQYF. CDR3 bases read: TGTGCCAGCAGCTTAGATCGGGAGACC.

Of note for this clone: The read halts 3 residues ahead of the CDR3 end, with the missing end drawn from the germline J gene. The chain carries TRBV20-1 and TRBJ1-2, with 11 bases that match TRBD1. This CDR3 region has 13 residues. From germline, CDR1 is DFQATT and CDR2 SNEGSKA (reference sequence). Trimming at V came to 6 bases and at J to 7 bases, leaving 7 bases not matched to a gene. CDR3 DNA, as far as it was read: TGCAGTGCGTCGGGACAGGGGGAGGGTGGC. Protein product: CSASGQGEGG. In full, the CDR3 reads CSASGQGEGGYTF.